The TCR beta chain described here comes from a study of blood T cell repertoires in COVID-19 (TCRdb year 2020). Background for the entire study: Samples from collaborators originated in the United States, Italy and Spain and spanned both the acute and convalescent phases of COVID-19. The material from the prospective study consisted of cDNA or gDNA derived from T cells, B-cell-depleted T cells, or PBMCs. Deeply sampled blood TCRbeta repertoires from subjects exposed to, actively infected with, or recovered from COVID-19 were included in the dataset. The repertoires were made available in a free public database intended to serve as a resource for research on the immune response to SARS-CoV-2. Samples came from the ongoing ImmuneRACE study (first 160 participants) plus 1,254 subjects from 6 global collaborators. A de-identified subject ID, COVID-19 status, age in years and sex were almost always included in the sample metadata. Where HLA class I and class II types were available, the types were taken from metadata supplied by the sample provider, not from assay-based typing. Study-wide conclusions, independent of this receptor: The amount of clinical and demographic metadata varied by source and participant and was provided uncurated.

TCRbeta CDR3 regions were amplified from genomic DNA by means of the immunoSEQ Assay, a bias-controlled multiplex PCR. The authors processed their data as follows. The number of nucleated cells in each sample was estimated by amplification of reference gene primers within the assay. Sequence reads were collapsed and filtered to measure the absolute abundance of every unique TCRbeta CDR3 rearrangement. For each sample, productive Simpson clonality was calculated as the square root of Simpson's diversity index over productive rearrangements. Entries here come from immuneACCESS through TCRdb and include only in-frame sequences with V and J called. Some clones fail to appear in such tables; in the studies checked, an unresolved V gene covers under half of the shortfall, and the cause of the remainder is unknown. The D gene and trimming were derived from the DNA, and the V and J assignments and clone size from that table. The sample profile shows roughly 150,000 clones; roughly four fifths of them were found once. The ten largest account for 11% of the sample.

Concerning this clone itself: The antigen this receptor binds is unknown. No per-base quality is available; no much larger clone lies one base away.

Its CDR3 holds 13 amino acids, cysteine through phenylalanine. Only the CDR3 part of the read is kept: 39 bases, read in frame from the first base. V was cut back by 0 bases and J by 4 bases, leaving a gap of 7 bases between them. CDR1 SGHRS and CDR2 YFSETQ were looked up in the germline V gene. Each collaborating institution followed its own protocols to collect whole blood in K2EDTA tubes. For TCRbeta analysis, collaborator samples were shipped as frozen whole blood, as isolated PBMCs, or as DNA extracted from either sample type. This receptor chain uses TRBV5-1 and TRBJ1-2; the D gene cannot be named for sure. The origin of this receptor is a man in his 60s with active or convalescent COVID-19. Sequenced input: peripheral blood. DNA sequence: TGCGCCAGCAGCTTGGACGCGAGCTATGGCTACACCTTC. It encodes CASSLDASYGYTF.